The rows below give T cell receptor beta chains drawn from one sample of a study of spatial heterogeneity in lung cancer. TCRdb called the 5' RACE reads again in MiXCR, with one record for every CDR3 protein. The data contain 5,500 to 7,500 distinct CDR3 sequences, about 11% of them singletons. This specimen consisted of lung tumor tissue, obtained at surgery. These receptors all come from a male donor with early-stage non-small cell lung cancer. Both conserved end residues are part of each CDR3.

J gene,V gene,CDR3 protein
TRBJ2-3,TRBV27,CASSLARSWGTDTQYF
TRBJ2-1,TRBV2,CASSGLAYNEQFF
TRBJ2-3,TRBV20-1,CSAPGLAGVVTDTQYF
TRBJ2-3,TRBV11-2,CASSFESEFRDTQYF
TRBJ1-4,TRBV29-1,CSVGTANEEKLFF
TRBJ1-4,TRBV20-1,CSAKGINEKLFF
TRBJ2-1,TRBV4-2,CASSQDRTSYNEQFF
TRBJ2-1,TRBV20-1,CSARGPSGSEEQFF
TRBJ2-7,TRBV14,CASSQGDFSYEQYF
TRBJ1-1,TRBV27,CASSLGRLSEAFF
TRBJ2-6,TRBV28,CASSSDPRSASGANVLTF
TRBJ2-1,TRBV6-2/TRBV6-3,CASSYGAGSNEQFF